The 2 T cell receptor beta chains given below trace back to one sample, sequenced in a study of OX40 agonist ivuxolimab in advanced cancers. Here immunoSEQ multiplex PCR was the method, and the copy in TCRdb shows in-frame clones only, minus some. In the table there are fewer than 20,000 clones, around four fifths of which are singletons. Here the sequenced sample was CD4+ or CD8+ T cells sorted from blood, taken in a trial of the OX40 agonist ivuxolimab. These receptors originate from an adult with an advanced solid tumor such as melanoma, head and neck, liver or kidney cancer.

V gene TRBV4-3 combines with J gene TRBJ1-5, with D possibly TRBD1 on 5 matching bases. CDR3 size: 16 residues. V shed 0 bases and J shed 5 bases, with 14 bases lying between them. The germline CDR1 and CDR2 sequences are LGHNA and YSLEER. The CDR3 sequence: CASSQDGTGGDQPQHF. DNA of the CDR3: TGCGCCAGCAGCCAAGATGGCACAGGAGGGGATCAGCCCCAGCATTTT.

This clone was counted a few times. J is TRBJ2-1 and V is TRBV5-6; TRBD1 aligns across 11 bases. After removal of 4 bases from V and 2 bases from J, the junction contained 5 bases not matched to a gene. There are 16 residues in the CDR3. CDR1 is SGHDT and CDR2 is YYEEEE in the germline V gene. CDR3 sequence (DNA): TGTGCCAGCAGCATCGGGACAGGGGGGGCCTACAATGAGCAGTTCTTC. It encodes CASSIGTGGAYNEQFF.